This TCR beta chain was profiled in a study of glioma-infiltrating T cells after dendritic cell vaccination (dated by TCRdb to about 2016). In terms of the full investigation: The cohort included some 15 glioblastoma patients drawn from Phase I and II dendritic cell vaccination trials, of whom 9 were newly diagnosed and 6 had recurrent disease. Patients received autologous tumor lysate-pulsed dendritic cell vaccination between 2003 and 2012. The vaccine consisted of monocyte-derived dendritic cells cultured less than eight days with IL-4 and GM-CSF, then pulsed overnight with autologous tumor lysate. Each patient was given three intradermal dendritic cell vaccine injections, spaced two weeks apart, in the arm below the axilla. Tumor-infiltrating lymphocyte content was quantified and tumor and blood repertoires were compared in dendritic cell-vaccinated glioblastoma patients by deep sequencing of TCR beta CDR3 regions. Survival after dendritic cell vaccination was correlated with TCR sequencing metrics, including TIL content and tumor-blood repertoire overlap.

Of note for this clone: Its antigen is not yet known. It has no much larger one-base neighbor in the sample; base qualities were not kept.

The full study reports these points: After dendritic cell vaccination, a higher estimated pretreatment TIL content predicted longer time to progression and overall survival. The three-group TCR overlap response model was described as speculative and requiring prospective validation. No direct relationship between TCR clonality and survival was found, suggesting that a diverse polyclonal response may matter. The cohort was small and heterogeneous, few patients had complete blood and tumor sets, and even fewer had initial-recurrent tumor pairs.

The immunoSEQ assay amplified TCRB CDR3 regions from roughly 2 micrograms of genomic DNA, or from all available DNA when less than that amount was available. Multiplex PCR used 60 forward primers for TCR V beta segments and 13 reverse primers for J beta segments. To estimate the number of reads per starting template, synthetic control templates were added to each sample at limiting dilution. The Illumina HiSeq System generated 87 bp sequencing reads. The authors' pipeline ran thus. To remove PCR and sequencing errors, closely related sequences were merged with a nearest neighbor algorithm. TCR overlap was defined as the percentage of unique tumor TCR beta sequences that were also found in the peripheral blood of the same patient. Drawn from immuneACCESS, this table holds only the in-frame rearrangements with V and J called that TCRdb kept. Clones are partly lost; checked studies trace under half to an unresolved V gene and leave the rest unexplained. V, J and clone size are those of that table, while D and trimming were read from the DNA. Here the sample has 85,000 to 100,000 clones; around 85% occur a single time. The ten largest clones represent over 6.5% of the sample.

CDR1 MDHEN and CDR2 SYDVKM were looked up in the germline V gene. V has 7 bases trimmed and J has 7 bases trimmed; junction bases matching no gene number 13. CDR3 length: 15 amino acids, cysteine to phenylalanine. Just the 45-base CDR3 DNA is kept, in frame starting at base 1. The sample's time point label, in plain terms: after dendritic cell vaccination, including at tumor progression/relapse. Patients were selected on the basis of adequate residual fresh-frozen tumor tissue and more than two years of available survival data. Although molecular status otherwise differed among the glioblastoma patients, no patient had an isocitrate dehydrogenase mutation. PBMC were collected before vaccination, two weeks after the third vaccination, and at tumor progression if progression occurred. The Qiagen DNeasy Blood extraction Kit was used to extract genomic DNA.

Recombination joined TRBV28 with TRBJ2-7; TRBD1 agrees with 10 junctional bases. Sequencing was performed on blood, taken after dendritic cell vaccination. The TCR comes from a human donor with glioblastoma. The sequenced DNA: TGTGCCAGCACCACGATGGGGACAGGGGATAAGGAGCAGTACTTC. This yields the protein CASTTMGTGDKEQYF.